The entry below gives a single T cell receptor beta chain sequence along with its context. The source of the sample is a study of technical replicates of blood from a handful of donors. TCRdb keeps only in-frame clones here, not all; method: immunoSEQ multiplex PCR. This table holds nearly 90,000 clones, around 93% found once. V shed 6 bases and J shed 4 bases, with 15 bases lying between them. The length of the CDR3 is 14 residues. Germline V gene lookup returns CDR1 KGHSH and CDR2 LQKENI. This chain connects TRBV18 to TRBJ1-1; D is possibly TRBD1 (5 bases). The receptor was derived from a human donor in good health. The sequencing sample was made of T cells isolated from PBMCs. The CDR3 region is CASSPGQGVTEAFF. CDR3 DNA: TGTGCCAGCTCCCCCGGCCAGGGTGTCACTGAAGCTTTCTTT.